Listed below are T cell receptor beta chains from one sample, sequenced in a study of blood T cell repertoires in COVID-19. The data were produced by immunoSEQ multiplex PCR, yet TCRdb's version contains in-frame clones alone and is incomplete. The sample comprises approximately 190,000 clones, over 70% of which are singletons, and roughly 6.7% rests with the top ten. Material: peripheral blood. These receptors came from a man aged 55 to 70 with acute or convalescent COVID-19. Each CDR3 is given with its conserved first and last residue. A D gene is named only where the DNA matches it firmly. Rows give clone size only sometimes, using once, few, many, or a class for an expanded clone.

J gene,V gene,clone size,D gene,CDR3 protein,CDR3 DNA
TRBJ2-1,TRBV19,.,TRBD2,CASRGGYNEQFF,TGTGCCAGTAGGGGAGGGTACAATGAGCAGTTCTTC
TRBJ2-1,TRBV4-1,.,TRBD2,CASSQEPLLAGGDNEQFF,TGCGCCAGCAGCCAAGAACCCTTACTAGCGGGGGGCGACAATGAGCAGTTCTTC
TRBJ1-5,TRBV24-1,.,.,CATSGPVTGRGYSNQPQHF,TGTGCCACCAGTGGTCCCGTTACAGGGAGAGGTTATAGCAATCAGCCCCAGCATTTT
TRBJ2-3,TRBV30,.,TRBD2,CAWSGLAGVADTQYF,TGTGCCTGGAGTGGGCTAGCGGGAGTCGCAGATACGCAGTATTTT
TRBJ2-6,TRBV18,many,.,CASSPPQKYSGANVLTF,TGTGCCAGCTCACCACCGCAGAAATACTCTGGGGCCAACGTCCTGACTTTC
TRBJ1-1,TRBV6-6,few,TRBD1,CASRDAGGGNTEAFF,TGTGCCAGCAGGGATGCAGGGGGAGGGAACACTGAAGCTTTCTTT
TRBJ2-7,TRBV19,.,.,CASSIDGSSYEQYF,TGTGCCAGTAGTATAGATGGCTCATCCTACGAGCAGTACTTC
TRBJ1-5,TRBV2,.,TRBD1,CASRTGGRQPQHF,TGTGCCAGCAGGACAGGGGGCCGTCAGCCCCAGCATTTT
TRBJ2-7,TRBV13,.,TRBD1,CASSTDLQGDREQYF,TGTGCCAGCAGCACGGACCTTCAGGGGGATCGGGAGCAGTACTTC
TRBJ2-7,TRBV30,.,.,CAWSQGSAYEQYF,TGTGCCTGGAGTCAGGGGTCTGCCTACGAGCAGTACTTC
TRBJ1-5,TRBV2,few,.,CASSDRAGYQPQHF,TGTGCCAGCAGTGATAGGGCAGGGTACCAGCCCCAGCATTTT
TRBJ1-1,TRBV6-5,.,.,CASRRGSAVNTEAFF,TGTGCCAGCAGGAGGGGGTCAGCCGTGAACACTGAAGCTTTCTTT
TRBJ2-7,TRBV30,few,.,CAWGGSGYEQYF,TGTGCCTGGGGAGGTAGCGGTTACGAGCAGTACTTC
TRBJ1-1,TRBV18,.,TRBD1,CASSQGQGAAGSEAFF,TGTGCCAGCTCACAGGGACAGGGGGCCGCTGGGTCAGAAGCTTTCTTT
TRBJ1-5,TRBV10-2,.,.,CASSPRGTQPQHF,TGCGCCAGCAGTCCCAGGGGCACGCAGCCCCAGCATTTT
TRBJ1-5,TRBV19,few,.,CASTNSRGQPQHF,TGTGCCAGTACCAACTCCCGGGGTCAGCCCCAGCATTTT
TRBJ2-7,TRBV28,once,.,CASSLRWPGREQYF,TGTGCCAGCAGTTTAAGGTGGCCAGGGCGCGAGCAGTACTTC
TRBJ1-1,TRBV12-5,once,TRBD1,CASGLAYITGAMLNTEAFF,TGTGCTAGTGGTTTGGCCTATATAACAGGGGCCATGCTGAACACTGAAGCTTTCTTT
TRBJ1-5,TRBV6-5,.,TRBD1,CASRIQGARQPQHF,TGTGCCAGCAGGATACAGGGGGCGAGACAGCCCCAGCATTTT
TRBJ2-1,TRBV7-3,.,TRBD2,CASSKESSGRASEQFF,TGTGCCAGCAGCAAAGAGTCTAGCGGGAGGGCCAGTGAGCAGTTCTTC
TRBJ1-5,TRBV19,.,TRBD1,CASRRGWDNQPQHF,TGTGCCAGTCGCAGGGGGTGGGACAATCAGCCCCAGCATTTT
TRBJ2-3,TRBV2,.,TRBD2,CASRLAGEGASTDTQYF,TGTGCCAGCAGATTAGCGGGAGAGGGGGCTAGCACAGATACGCAGTATTTT
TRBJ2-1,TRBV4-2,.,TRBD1,CASSQTGQEFF,TGTGCCAGCAGCCAAACTGGACAGGAGTTCTTC
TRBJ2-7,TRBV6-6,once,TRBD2,CASRRLAGLYEQYF,TGTGCCAGCAGACGACTAGCGGGGCTCTACGAGCAGTACTTC
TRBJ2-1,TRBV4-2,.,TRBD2,CASSQDLAGGPGNEQFF,TGTGCCAGCAGCCAAGACCTAGCGGGAGGGCCCGGCAATGAGCAGTTCTTC
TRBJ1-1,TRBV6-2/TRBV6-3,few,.,CASSYRWQAFF,TGTGCCAGCAGTTACAGATGGCAGGCTTTCTTT
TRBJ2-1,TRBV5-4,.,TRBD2,CASSPVPSGGNGEQFF,TGTGCCAGCAGCCCGGTACCTAGCGGGGGAAACGGTGAGCAGTTCTTC
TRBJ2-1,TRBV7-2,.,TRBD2,CASSLGRGARVHEQFF,TGTGCCAGCAGCTTAGGGCGGGGGGCGCGGGTCCATGAGCAGTTCTTC
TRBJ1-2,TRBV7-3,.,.,CASSLDSYYGYTF,TGTGCCAGCAGCTTAGACAGCTACTATGGCTACACCTTC
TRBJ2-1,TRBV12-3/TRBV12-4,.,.,CASRLTDEQFF,TGTGCCAGCAGGTTAACGGATGAGCAGTTCTTC
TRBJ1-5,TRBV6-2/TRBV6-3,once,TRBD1,CASSRQGESGNQPQHF,TGTGCCAGCAGCCGACAGGGGGAGAGTGGCAATCAGCCCCAGCATTTT
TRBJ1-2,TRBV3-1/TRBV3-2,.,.,CASSSQGIRRYTF,TGTGCCAGCAGCTCCCAGGGGATTCGGCGCTACACCTTC
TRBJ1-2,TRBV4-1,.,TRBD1,CASSQPGQGSRGYTF,TGCGCCAGCAGCCAGCCCGGACAGGGCTCGAGGGGCTACACCTTC
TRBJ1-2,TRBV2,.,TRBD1,CASSPNYGTGGDGGYTF,TGTGCCAGCAGCCCGAACTACGGGACAGGGGGAGACGGTGGCTACACCTTC
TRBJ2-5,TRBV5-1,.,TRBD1,CASSLRTGAETQYF,TGCGCCAGCAGCTTGAGGACAGGGGCCGAGACCCAGTACTTC
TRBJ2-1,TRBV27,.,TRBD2,CASSLQVGLADNEQFF,TGTGCCAGCAGTCTCCAAGTGGGACTAGCGGACAATGAGCAGTTCTTC
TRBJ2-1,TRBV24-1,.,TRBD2,CATSEPSGDYNEQFF,TGTGCCACCAGTGAGCCTAGCGGGGACTACAATGAGCAGTTCTTC
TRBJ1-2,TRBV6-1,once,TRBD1,CASSEQGAYGYTF,TGTGCCAGCAGTGAACAGGGGGCCTATGGCTACACCTTC
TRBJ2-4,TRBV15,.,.,CATSRTRGPLAKNIQYF,TGTGCCACCAGCAGAACCAGAGGGCCGCTAGCCAAAAACATTCAGTACTTC
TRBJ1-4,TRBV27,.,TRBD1,CASSIHRGTNEKLFF,TGTGCCAGCAGTATCCACAGGGGAACTAATGAAAAACTGTTTTTT
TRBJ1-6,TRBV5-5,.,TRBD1,CASRDRTGGYSPLHF,TGTGCCAGCAGGGACAGGACAGGGGGATATTCACCCCTCCACTTT
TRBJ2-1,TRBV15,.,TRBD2,CATSRGLGTTDEQFF,TGTGCCACCAGCAGAGGCCTTGGGACTACTGATGAGCAGTTCTTC
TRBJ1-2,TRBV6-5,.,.,CASSSPEESNYGYTF,TGTGCCAGCAGTTCCCCAGAAGAATCTAACTATGGCTACACCTTC
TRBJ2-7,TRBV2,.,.,CASLGARGSSYEQYF,TGTGCCAGCCTAGGAGCTAGGGGGAGCTCCTACGAGCAGTACTTC
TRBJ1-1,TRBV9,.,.,CASSPNSGNTEAFF,TGTGCCAGCAGCCCCAATTCAGGGAACACTGAAGCTTTCTTT
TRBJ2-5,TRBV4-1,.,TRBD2,CASSQGTSGAWETQYF,TGCGCCAGCAGCCAAGGTACTAGCGGGGCATGGGAGACCCAGTACTTC
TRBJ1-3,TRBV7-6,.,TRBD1,CASSSTGAHSGNTIYF,TGTGCCAGCAGCTCGACAGGGGCGCACTCTGGAAACACCATATATTTT
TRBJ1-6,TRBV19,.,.,CASSDLEGSPLHF,TGTGCCAGTAGTGACTTAGAAGGTTCACCCCTCCACTTT
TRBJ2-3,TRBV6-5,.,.,CASRQRGTDTQYF,TGTGCCAGCAGGCAGCGGGGCACAGATACGCAGTATTTT
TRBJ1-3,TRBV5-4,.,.,CASSFQGSGNTIYF,TGTGCCAGCAGCTTCCAGGGATCTGGAAACACCATATATTTT